The present entry profiles one TCR beta chain with its context. Original processing notes: Reference gene primer amplification in the assay estimated nucleated cell counts. Measured with immunoSEQ multiplex PCR; TCRdb has only the in-frame clones, and not every one. D and trimming were read from the DNA, whereas the V and J calls and clone size are those reported in that table. The sample includes some 65,000 clones, approximately 93% of them seen just once. This specimen belongs to a study of blood T cell repertoires in COVID-19. Turning to the study itself: Specimens from acute and convalescent COVID-19 originated in the United States, Italy and Spain. Sample material is recorded as cDNA or gDNA derived from T cells, B-cell-depleted T cells, or PBMCs.

There are 15 residues in the CDR3. The germline V gene encodes CDR1 LGHNT and CDR2 FRNRAP. Unmatched junction bases numbered 7, after V lost 5 bases and J lost 4 bases. The chain couples TRBV12-5 to TRBJ2-3; TRBD1 matches 9 bases. The clonotype originates from a man between 65 and 85 years old with active COVID-19. The material sequenced was peripheral blood. The CDR3 loop reads CASGKTGGVSDTQYF. As DNA, the CDR3 is TGTGCTAGTGGTAAGACAGGGGGTGTTTCAGATACGCAGTATTTT.